One sample yielded the 30 T cell receptor beta chains listed below, sequenced in a study of CD4 and CD8 cells across lung adenocarcinoma regions. In TCRdb, the PCR reads were re-called with MiXCR into one record per CDR3 protein. The data show some 11,000 distinct CDR3 sequences, about 53% seen once. Sequenced: CD4+ T cells from the center of a lung tumor. These TCRs come from a male donor with lung adenocarcinoma. The CD4 and CD8 labels of this study may be unreliable.

The chain couples TRBV6-1 to TRBJ2-3, with 8 positions matching TRBD2. This CDR3 comprises 14 residues. The germline gives CDR1 MNHNS, CDR2 SASEGT. This chain's CDR3 is CAGKGAGEADTQYF. Written as DNA, the CDR3 is TGTGCGGGAAAAGGAGCGGGAGAGGCAGATACGCAGTATTTT.

The J gene is TRBJ2-1, the V gene TRBV6-2 or TRBV6-3, with 10 bases aligning to TRBD2. From germline, CDR1 is MNHEY and CDR2 SVGEGT. The V and J ends lost 6 bases and 0 bases, in that order; junction bases with no gene match: 2. The CDR3 has 15 residues. The CDR3 nucleotides are TGTGCCAGCAGAACTAGCGGGAACTCCTACAATGAGCAGTTCTTC. Protein product: CASRTSGNSYNEQFF.

V usage is TRBV25-1 and J usage is TRBJ2-1; TRBD1 matches at 7 bases. CDR1 is MGHDK and CDR2 is SYGVNS in the germline V gene. This CDR3 region has 15 residues. The V gene end was trimmed by 3 bases and the J gene end by 5 bases; junction bases not matched to a gene: 7. The CDR3 here is CASSDWTGTDNEQFF. CDR3 coding DNA: TGTGCCAGCAGTGATTGGACAGGAACGGACAATGAGCAGTTCTTC.

This clonotype is termed medium-sized. The chain employs TRBV10-3 and TRBJ2-5; TRBD1 aligns across 9 bases. The CDR3 has 18 amino acids. V shed 2 bases and J 3 bases; nucleotides not matched to a gene: 13. Looked up from germline, CDR1 is ENHRY and CDR2 is SYGVKD. CDR3 coding DNA: TGTGCCATCAGTGAGCCGAATCCACAGGGGGCCATCAAAGAGACCCAGTACTTC. Translation: CAISEPNPQGAIKETQYF.

The CDR3 loop is CASSYSNWSPLHF. The CDR3 DNA reads TGTGCCAGCAGTTACTCGAATTGGTCACCCCTCCACTTT. The V call is TRBV6-2 or TRBV6-3, the J call TRBJ1-6; D not resolved. Trimming removed 0 bases from V and 10 bases from J, with 7 bases in between. The CDR3 extends over 13 amino acids. The germline gives CDR1 MNHEY, CDR2 SVGEGT.

The V gene is TRBV27, the J gene TRBJ2-1; D ambiguous. Deletions cut 2 bases from V and 2 bases from J, with 10 bases between. The CDR3 has 15 residues. Germline-derived CDR1 and CDR2 are MNHEY and SMNVEV (reference sequence). This chain's CDR3 is CASSLDTVPYNEQFF. The CDR3, as DNA: TGTGCCAGCAGTTTAGACACTGTCCCCTACAATGAGCAGTTCTTC.

The genes are TRBV12-3 or TRBV12-4 and TRBJ2-5, with 7 bases fitting TRBD2. With the DNA end fitting TRBJ2-4 better, the J assignment may be wrong. This CDR3 is 15 amino acids long. CDR3 sequence reads: CASSLSGGAKNIQYF. CDR3 DNA sequence: TGTGCCAGCAGTTTATCCGGGGGGGCCAAAAACATTCAGTACTTC.

This clonotype has a count of ten or more. The V and J genes are TRBV12-3 or TRBV12-4 and TRBJ2-3, with D perhaps assigned TRBD1 or TRBD2 (5 bases each). CDR3 size: 15 residues. The V end lost 1 base, the J end lost 3 bases, and 11 bases lay between the germline ends. CDR3 in amino acids: CASSLGSGGTDTQYF. The CDR3 DNA reads as TGTGCCAGCAGTTTAGGATCTGGGGGTACAGATACGCAGTATTTT.

This clonotype appeared a single time. At one end the junction does not follow the germline gene, possibly because of a read error. The chain couples TRBV6-5 to TRBJ2-3; D may match TRBD1 or TRBD2 (5 bases each). CDR1 and CDR2 (germline): MNHEY, SVGAGI. The CDR3 extends over 15 amino acids. The chain's CDR3 is CARSYAGLDTDTQYF. CDR3 in DNA: TGTGCCAGGAGTTACGCGGGTCTGGACACAGATACCCAGTATTTC.

This chain joins TRBV27 and TRBJ1-1; no clear D gene. The germline V gene encodes CDR1 MNHEY and CDR2 SMNVEV (reference sequence). V was trimmed by 8 bases and J by 1 base, leaving 11 bases between them. The CDR3 has 13 amino acids. CDR3 sequence reads: CASHKLENTEAFF. In DNA form, the CDR3 reads TGTGCCAGCCATAAACTAGAGAACACTGAAGCTTTCTTT.

The chain recombines TRBV27 with TRBJ2-7; D is unclear. V gave up 7 bases and J gave up 0 bases, with 7 bases separating them. CDR1 and CDR2 from the germline V gene are MNHEY and SMNVEV (reference sequence). The CDR3 loop spans 12 amino acids. Here the CDR3 DNA reads TGTGCCAGCACCGGCAGCTCCTACGAGCAGTACTTC. Its translation: CASTGSSYEQYF.

This clonotype was detected a few times. The gene calls are TRBV12-3 or TRBV12-4 and TRBJ2-1; 9 bases agree with TRBD2. The CDR3 spans 14 residues. The V and J ends lost 3 bases and 9 bases, in that order; junction bases with no gene match: 6. The CDR3, as DNA: TGTGCCAGCAGTTTCGGGACTAGCTCGACTGAGCAGTTCTTC. This encodes CASSFGTSSTEQFF.

Points on this clonotype: One end of the junction is discordant with germline, which a read error may explain. The chain has TRBV27 and TRBJ2-5; 8 bases agree with TRBD2. CDR3 length equals 13 residues. Germline V lookup: CDR1 MNHEY, CDR2 SMNVEV (reference sequence). CDR3 bases: TGTGGCAGCGGGGGCCAGGACCGAGATACCCAGTACTTC. Translation gives CGSGGQDRDTQYF.

The rearrangement links TRBV25-1 to TRBJ2-3; 7 nucleotides match TRBD1. After removal of 8 bases from V and 1 base from J, the junction contained 15 bases not matched to a gene. The CDR3 runs to 17 residues. Germline values: CDR1 MGHDK, CDR2 SYGVNS. The CDR3 DNA reads as TGTGCCAGCTCGGTGGGGTTCGTTAGGGGGCGCACAGATACGCAGTATTTT. Residues: CASSVGFVRGRTDTQYF.

The chain joins TRBV6-2 or TRBV6-3 to TRBJ2-3; TRBD2 is a possible D gene (7 bases). This CDR3 has 16 amino acids. Trimming left V 0 bases short and J 12 bases short, with 22 bases between. CDR1 is MNHEY and CDR2 is SVGEGT in the germline V gene. This chain's CDR3 is CASSYSGGGGKNIQYF. In DNA form, the CDR3 reads TGTGCCAGCAGTTACTCGGGGGGCGGGGGCAAAAACATTCAGTATTTT.

There are many counts of this clonotype. The CDR3, as DNA: TGTGCCAGCAGCCCCCCGAGGCGGCGTCAAATTGCGTCTGAAGCTTTCTTT. Its protein is CASSPPRRRQIASEAFF. The V gene is TRBV6-1, the J gene TRBJ1-1; D is uncertain. Per germline, CDR1 MNHNS and CDR2 SASEGT. The CDR3 has 17 residues. Between the trimmed V and J ends, which lost 6 bases and 6 bases, there was a span of 26 bases.

By its share, this clonotype is medium-sized. In DNA, the CDR3 is TGTGCCAGCAGTTTATCTGGAGATACGCAGTATTTT. This codes for CASSLSGDTQYF. J is TRBJ2-3 and V is TRBV12-3 or TRBV12-4; D unresolved. V lost 2 bases to trimming and J lost 5 bases, with 5 bases between them. This CDR3 comprises 12 residues.

This clonotype was seen a handful of times. The chain combines TRBV6-5 with TRBJ2-1, with TRBD2 identical over 10 bases. From germline, CDR1 is MNHEY and CDR2 SVGAGI. With V trimmed by 2 bases and J by 6 bases, 13 bases remained unmatched. This CDR3 is 18 amino acids long. The CDR3 loop is CASSYQGDKAGGGNEQFF. For the CDR3, the DNA is TGTGCCAGCAGTTACCAGGGGGATAAAGCGGGGGGGGGCAATGAGCAGTTCTTC.

This clonotype was seen a few times. The J gene is TRBJ2-3, the V gene TRBV5-1; D gene ambiguous. This CDR3 has 15 residues. Germline V gene lookup returns CDR1 SGHRS and CDR2 YFSETQ. Trimming removed 4 bases from V and 0 bases from J, with 12 bases in between. The CDR3 loop reads CASSPARSSTDTQYF. CDR3 nucleotides: TGCGCCAGCAGCCCCGCGAGATCTAGCACAGATACGCAGTATTTT.

Note on this clonotype: At one boundary the junction diverges from the germline segment, which might be a read error. The chain has TRBV6-1 and TRBJ2-5, with a weak D call TRBD2 (6 bases). CDR3 length equals 14 residues. CDR1 and CDR2 from the germline V gene are MNHNS and SASEGT. The CDR3 coding sequence is TGTGCCGGCAGCGGGCGGGGTGACAAAGAGACCCAGTATTTC. It codes for CAGSGRGDKETQYF.

The V gene is TRBV10-3, the J gene TRBJ2-2; either TRBD1 or TRBD2 may supply D (5 bases each). The CDR3 consists of 14 residues. V lost 10 bases and J 1 base, leaving 13 bases between the germline ends. Germline lookup yields CDR1 ENHRY and CDR2 SYGVKD. CDR3 loop: CATSGPKNTGELFF. DNA of the CDR3: TGTGCCACCTCGGGACCGAAGAACACCGGGGAGCTGTTTTTT.

This clonotype is medium-sized. The chain combines TRBV6-1 with TRBJ2-4; no clear D. CDR3 length: 17 residues. Germline V lookup: CDR1 MNHNS, CDR2 SASEGT. V shed 3 bases and J shed 1 base, with 16 bases lying between them. The CDR3 is CASSEQQPRSAKNIQYF. CDR3 nucleotides: TGTGCCAGCAGTGAGCAGCAACCAAGGAGTGCCAAAAACATTCAGTACTTC.

This clonotype was seen more than once but under ten times. The gene calls are TRBV6-1 and TRBJ2-1, with unresolved D. Trimming took 5 bases from V and 10 from J, leaving 15 bases between them. The CDR3 totals 13 residues. CDR1 is MNHNS and CDR2 is SASEGT in the germline V gene. CDR3 bases: TGTGCCAGCAGTATCATACGGACCAAAGAGCAGTTCTTC. It translates to CASSIIRTKEQFF.

This clonotype was found a few times. The chain links TRBV15 to TRBJ2-1, with unresolved D. The J call may be incorrect, as the DNA end agrees better with TRBJ2-5. In germline, CDR1 is LNHNV, CDR2 YYDKDF (reference sequence). The CDR3 is 14 residues long. CDR3 sequence: CATSREIRSRTQYF. CDR3 nucleotide sequence: TGTGCCACCAGCAGAGAAATACGCTCCCGGACCCAGTACTTC.

Worth noting for this clonotype: The junction does not match germline at one end; this may be a read error. This chain joins TRBV27 and TRBJ2-3; TRBD2 agrees at 9 bases. CDR3 size: 19 residues. In germline, CDR1 is MNHEY, CDR2 SMNVEV (reference sequence). The CDR3 region is CASRATGLAGQSSKDTQYF. CDR3 in DNA: TGTGCCAGCAGAGCCACGGGGCTAGCGGGGCAGTCTAGCAAAGATACGCAGTACTTT.

CDR3 residues: CASRTPVFSNNYGYTF. The CDR3, as DNA: TGTGCCAGCAGGACTCCGGTCTTTTCAAATAACTATGGCTACACCTTC. The V gene is TRBV28, the J gene TRBJ1-2; D is uncertain. V was shortened by 6 bases and J by 1 base, with 18 bases between the two germline ends. Germline values: CDR1 MDHEN, CDR2 SYDVKM. The CDR3 loop spans 16 amino acids.

The rearrangement links TRBV6-1 to TRBJ2-3, with TRBD2 as a possible D gene (6 bases). The assigned J gene may be wrong: the sequence end matches TRBJ2-7 better. The CDR3 totals 16 residues. CDR1 is MNHNS and CDR2 is SASEGT in the germline V gene. CDR3 sequence: CASAGLRDRDQDTQYF. The CDR3 DNA sequence: TGTGCCAGCGCGGGGCTCAGGGACCGGGACCAAGATACGCAGTACTTC.

This clonotype was recorded only once. The junction differs from germline at one of its ends, possibly a read error. This chain connects TRBV27 to TRBJ2-3; the D call may be TRBD1 or TRBD2 (7 bases each). The CDR3 totals 19 residues. CDR1 is MNHEY and CDR2 is SMNVEV in the germline V gene (reference sequence). The CDR3 region has the DNA TGTGCCAGCAGAGCCACGGGGCGAGCGGGACAGTCTAACACAGATACCCAGTATTTC. Translated, it gives CASRATGRAGQSNTDTQYF.

The chain links TRBV6-1 to TRBJ2-5; 12 bases match TRBD2. With V trimmed by 1 base and J by 4 bases, 4 bases remained unmatched. Germline V gene data show CDR1 as MNHNS and CDR2 as SASEGT. The CDR3 is 16 residues long. CDR3 nucleotide sequence: TGTGCCAGCAGTGAAGTTCTAGCGGGGGGGCTAGAGACCCAGTACTTC. Residues: CASSEVLAGGLETQYF.

The J gene is TRBJ2-5, the V gene TRBV5-4, with TRBD2 matching over 11 bases. The J segment lost 4 bases and the V segment lost 0 bases, leaving 5 bases of the junction unmatched. Germline-derived CDR1 and CDR2 are SGHNT and YYREEE (reference sequence). This CDR3 is 16 amino acids long. The CDR3 protein is CASSLELAGDGETQYF. The DNA for the CDR3 is TGTGCCAGCAGCTTGGAACTAGCGGGAGACGGAGAGACCCAGTACTTC.